The 15 T cell receptor beta chains below were found in one sample sequenced in a study of molecular identifiers for immune sequencing clone quantification. TCRdb re-analysed the PCR reads in MiXCR, keeping a single row per CDR3 protein. The table has nearly 650,000 distinct CDR3 sequences, less than 30% seen once. The sample consisted of naive CD8+ T cells from blood, with Jurkat cell RNA spiked in. Sample subset: FACS-sorted CD8+CD4-CCR7+CD45RA+ naive T cells. The source is a human donor in good health. Some libraries in this study had Jurkat cell RNA spiked in.

In its sample, this clonotype was seen a few times. A much more abundant neighbour one base away suggests this may be a read error. The chain has TRBV12-3 or TRBV12-4 and TRBJ1-5; D gene uncertain. CDR3 length: 15 amino acids. CDR3 DNA sequence: TGTGCCGGCAGTTTATCTTCAGTGGGCCGGCAGCCCCAGCATTTT. It is translated as CAGSLSSVGRQPQHF.

J is TRBJ1-1 and V is TRBV3-2. TRBV3-2 is annotated as a pseudogene. The CDR3 consists of 15 residues. The CDR3 nucleotides are TGTGCCAGCAGCCTCGCAGACGGGGTTTTCACTGAAGCTGTCTTT. As protein: CASSLADGVFTEAVF.

There are a few counts of this clonotype. The genes are TRBV13 and TRBJ2-3; the D is unclear. Trimming cost V 1 base and J 2 bases, with 13 bases left between them. This CDR3 contains 16 residues. Germline values: CDR1 PRHDT, CDR2 FYEKMQ (reference sequence). CDR3 DNA sequence: TGTGCCAGCAGCTTAGACTCTACTCACCCCACAGATACGCAGTATTTT. Translation: CASSLDSTHPTDTQYF.

Worth noting for this clonotype: Just one base apart from a much larger clone, this may be a read error. The chain combines TRBV15 with TRBJ1-1; 8 bases agree with TRBD1. Germline V lookup: CDR1 LNHNV, CDR2 YYDKDF (reference sequence). V shed 5 bases and J 3 bases; nucleotides not matched to a gene: 8. The CDR3 extends over 15 amino acids. CDR3 protein: CATSGFKQGDTEAFF. For the CDR3, the DNA is TGTGCCACCAGCGGATTTAAACAGGGGGACACTGAAGCTTTCTTT.

This chain joins TRBV12-3 or TRBV12-4 and TRBJ2-1; 10 bases are shared with TRBD2. J was trimmed by 7 bases and V by 4 bases; bases with no gene match: 7. The CDR3 runs to 15 residues. The CDR3 sequence is CASSSSGRAGNEQFF. The CDR3 DNA sequence: TGTGCCAGCAGTTCCAGCGGGAGGGCCGGGAATGAGCAGTTCTTC.

This clonotype occurred many times. The chain links TRBV28 to TRBJ2-6; no firm D call. V dropped 5 bases and J dropped 4 bases, with 9 bases sitting between them. The CDR3 covers 14 residues. Germline assignment: CDR1 MDHEN and CDR2 SYDVKM. The CDR3 DNA reads TGTGCCAGCAGTGACCCGACAGGGGCCAACGTCCTGACTTTC. This sequence encodes CASSDPTGANVLTF.

The sample holds many counts of this clonotype. This sequence joins TRBV4-3 and TRBJ1-4, with D perhaps TRBD1 (6 bases). CDR3 length: 16 residues. Germline CDR1 reads LGHNA; CDR2 reads YSLEER. Trimming removed 0 bases from V and 4 bases from J, with 12 bases in between. The chain's CDR3 is CASSQEGQLFNEKLFF. CDR3 nucleotide sequence: TGCGCCAGCAGCCAAGAAGGACAGCTGTTTAATGAAAAACTGTTTTTT.

This clonotype was counted between two and nine times. DNA for the CDR3: TGTGCCAGCAGCGTAGAGAGGCGGAGCGCGAACACCGGGGAGCTGTTTTTT. Protein product: CASSVERRSANTGELFF. The chain has TRBV9 and TRBJ2-2; no clear D gene. The CDR3 totals 17 residues. Per the germline V gene, CDR1 is SGDLS and CDR2 is YYNGEE. V lost 0 bases, J lost 0 bases, and 12 bases lay in between.

This clonotype was counted at least ten times. The chain uses TRBV6-1 and TRBJ2-5, with D unclear. V was shortened by 4 bases and J by 4 bases, with 10 bases between the two germline ends. Per the germline V gene, CDR1 is MNHNS and CDR2 is SASEGT. The CDR3 spans 13 residues. The CDR3 region has the DNA TGTGCCAGCAGTGTGGTGCGGTCAGAGACCCAGTACTTC. Translation: CASSVVRSETQYF.

This clonotype was seen ten or more times. In DNA, the CDR3 is TGTGCCAGCAGTGACGAGGGGGGGCGGGACGAGCAGTACTTC. This sequence encodes CASSDEGGRDEQYF. The V gene is TRBV6-5, the J gene TRBJ2-7, with a weak D call TRBD2 (7 bases). Trimming pared 5 bases from V and 5 bases from J, leaving 16 bases between. The length of the CDR3 is 14 residues. Germline V gene lookup returns CDR1 MNHEY and CDR2 SVGAGI.

As concerns this clonotype: A read error is possible here, since a much larger clone lies one base away. J is TRBJ2-7 and V is TRBV13; a weak D match, TRBD2 (6 bases). The CDR3 is 14 residues long. Trimming removed 4 bases at V and 4 bases at J, with 14 bases between. Germline V gives CDR1 PRHDT, CDR2 FYEKMQ (reference sequence). The DNA of the CDR3 is TGTGCCAGCAGCTCACGGGGGAGTAAGTACGAGCAGTACTTC. It is translated as CASSSRGSKYEQYF.

The table lists this clonotype with a few counts. The chain links TRBV18 to TRBJ2-7; D possibly corresponds to TRBD1 (5 bases). The CDR3 is made up of 14 amino acids. Germline assignment: CDR1 KGHSH and CDR2 LQKENI. Trimming stripped 3 bases from V and 4 bases from J, with 13 bases between. CDR3 sequence (DNA): TGTGCCAGCTCACCCACAGGTAGGGTATACGAGCAGTACTTC. Encoded protein: CASSPTGRVYEQYF.

This chain uses TRBV7-9 with TRBJ2-7, with TRBD2 matching 10 bases. The CDR3 totals 15 residues. Germline CDR1 reads SEHNR; CDR2 reads FQNEAQ (reference sequence). With 1 base clipped from V and 7 bases from J, the junction kept 7 bases outside the gene matches. The CDR3 is CASSLVSGGREEQYF. CDR3 nucleotide sequence: TGTGCCAGCAGCTTAGTTAGCGGGGGGCGTGAGGAGCAGTACTTC.

This clonotype appeared a few times. This could be a read error, since a much larger clone is one nucleotide away. The chain couples TRBV7-9 to TRBJ1-2; D ambiguous. This CDR3 has 13 residues. Germline CDR1 SEHNR, CDR2 FQNEAQ (reference sequence). Here the CDR3 reads CVSSFEGGYGYTF. In DNA, the CDR3 is TGTGTCAGCAGCTTCGAGGGAGGCTATGGCTACACCTTC.

As concerns this clonotype: The junction does not match germline at one end; this may be a read error. The chain joins TRBV7-2 to TRBJ2-5; D unresolved. Germline V gene data show CDR1 as SGHTA and CDR2 as FQGNSA. The CDR3 is made up of 15 amino acids. CDR3 loop: CASSLVLGWQETLYF. For the CDR3, the DNA is TGCGCCAGCAGCTTAGTCCTGGGGTGGCAAGAGACCCTGTACTTC.